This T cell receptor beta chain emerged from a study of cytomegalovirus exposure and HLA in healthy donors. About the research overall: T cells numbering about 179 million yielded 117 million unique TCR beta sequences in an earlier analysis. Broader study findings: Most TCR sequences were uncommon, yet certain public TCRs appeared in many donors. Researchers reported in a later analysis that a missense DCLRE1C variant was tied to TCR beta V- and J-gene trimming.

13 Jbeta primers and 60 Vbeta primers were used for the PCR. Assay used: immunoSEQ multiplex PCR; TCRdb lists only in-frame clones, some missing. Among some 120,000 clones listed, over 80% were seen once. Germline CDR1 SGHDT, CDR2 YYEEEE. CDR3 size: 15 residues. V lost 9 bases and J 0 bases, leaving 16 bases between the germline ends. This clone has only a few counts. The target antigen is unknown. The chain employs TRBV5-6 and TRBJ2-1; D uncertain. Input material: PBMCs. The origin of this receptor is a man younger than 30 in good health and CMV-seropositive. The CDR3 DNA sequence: TGTGCCACCGACCTCGGGTCGAGCTCCTACAATGAGCAGTTCTTC. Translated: CATDLGSSSYNEQFF.